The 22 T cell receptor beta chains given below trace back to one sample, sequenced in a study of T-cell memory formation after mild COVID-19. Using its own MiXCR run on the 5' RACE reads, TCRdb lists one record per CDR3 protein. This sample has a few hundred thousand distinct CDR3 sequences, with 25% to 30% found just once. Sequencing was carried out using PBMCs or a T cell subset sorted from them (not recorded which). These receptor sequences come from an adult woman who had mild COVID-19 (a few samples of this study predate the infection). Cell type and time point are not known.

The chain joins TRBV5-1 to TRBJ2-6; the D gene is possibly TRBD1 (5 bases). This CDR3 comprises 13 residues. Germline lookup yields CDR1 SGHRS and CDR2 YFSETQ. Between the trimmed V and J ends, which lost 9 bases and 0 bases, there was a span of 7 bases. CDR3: CATGHSGANVLTF. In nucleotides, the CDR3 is TGCGCCACCGGACACTCTGGGGCCAACGTCCTGACTTTC.

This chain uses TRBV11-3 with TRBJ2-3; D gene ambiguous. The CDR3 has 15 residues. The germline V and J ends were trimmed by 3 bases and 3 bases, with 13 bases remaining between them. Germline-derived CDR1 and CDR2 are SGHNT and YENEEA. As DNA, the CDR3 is TGTGCCAGCAGCTTGGAAACTATGCGTACAGATACGCAGTATTTT. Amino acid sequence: CASSLETMRTDTQYF.

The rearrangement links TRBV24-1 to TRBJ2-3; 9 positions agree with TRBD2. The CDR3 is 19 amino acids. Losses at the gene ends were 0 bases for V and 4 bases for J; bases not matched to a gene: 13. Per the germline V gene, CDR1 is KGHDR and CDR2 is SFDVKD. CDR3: CATSDLRGSEREEPDTQYF. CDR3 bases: TGTGCCACCAGTGATTTGCGGGGTTCCGAGCGGGAGGAGCCAGATACGCAGTATTTT.

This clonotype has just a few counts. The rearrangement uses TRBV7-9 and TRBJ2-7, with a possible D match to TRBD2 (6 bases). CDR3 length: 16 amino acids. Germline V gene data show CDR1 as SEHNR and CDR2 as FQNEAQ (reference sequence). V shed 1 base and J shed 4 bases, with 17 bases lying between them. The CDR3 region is CASSLGSVPGGYEQYF. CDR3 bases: TGTGCCAGCAGCTTAGGATCCGTCCCCGGGGGTTACGAGCAGTACTTC.

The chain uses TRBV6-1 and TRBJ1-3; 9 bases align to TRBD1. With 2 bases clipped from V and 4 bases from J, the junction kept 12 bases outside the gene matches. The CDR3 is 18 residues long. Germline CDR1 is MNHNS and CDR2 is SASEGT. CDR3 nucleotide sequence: TGTGCCAGCAGTGAACTGACAGGGGGGTTTCAAGGGGGAAACACCATATATTTT. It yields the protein CASSELTGGFQGGNTIYF.

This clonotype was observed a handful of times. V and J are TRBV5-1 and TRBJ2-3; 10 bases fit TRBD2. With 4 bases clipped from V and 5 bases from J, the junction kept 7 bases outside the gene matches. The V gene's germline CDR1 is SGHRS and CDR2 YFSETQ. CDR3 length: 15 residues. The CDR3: CASSPPSGGEDTQYF. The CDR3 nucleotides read TGCGCCAGCAGCCCCCCTAGCGGGGGTGAAGATACGCAGTATTTT.

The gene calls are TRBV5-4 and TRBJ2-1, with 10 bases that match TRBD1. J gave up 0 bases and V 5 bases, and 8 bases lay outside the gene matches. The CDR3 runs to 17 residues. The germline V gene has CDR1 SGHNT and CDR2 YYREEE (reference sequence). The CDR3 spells CASRTGTGASSYNEQFF. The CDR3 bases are TGTGCCAGCAGGACCGGGACAGGGGCCAGCTCCTACAATGAGCAGTTCTTC. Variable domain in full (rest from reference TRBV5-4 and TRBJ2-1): ETGVTQSPTHLIKTRGQQVTLRCSSQSGHNTVSWYQQALGQGPQFIFQYYREEENGRGNFPPRFSGLQFPNYSSELNVNALELDDSALYLCASRTGTGASSYNEQFFGPGTRLTVL.

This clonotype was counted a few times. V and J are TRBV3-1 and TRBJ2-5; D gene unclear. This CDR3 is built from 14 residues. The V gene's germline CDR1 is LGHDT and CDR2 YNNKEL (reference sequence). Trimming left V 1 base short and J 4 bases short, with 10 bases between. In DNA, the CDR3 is TGTGCCAGCAGCCAAGCGGTCCAGTTAGAGACCCAGTACTTC. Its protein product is CASSQAVQLETQYF.

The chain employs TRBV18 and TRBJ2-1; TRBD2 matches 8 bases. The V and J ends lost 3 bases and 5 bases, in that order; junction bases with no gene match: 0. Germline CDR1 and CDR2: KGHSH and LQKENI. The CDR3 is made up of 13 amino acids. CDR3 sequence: CASSPGLDNEQFF. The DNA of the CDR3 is TGTGCCAGCTCACCGGGACTAGACAATGAGCAGTTCTTC.

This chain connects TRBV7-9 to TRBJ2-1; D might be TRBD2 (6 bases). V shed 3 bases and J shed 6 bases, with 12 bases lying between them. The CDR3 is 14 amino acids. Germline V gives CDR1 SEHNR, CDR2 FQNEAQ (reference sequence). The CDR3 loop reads CASSLGTACNEQFF. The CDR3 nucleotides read TGTGCCAGCAGCTTGGGGACTGCCTGCAATGAGCAGTTCTTC.

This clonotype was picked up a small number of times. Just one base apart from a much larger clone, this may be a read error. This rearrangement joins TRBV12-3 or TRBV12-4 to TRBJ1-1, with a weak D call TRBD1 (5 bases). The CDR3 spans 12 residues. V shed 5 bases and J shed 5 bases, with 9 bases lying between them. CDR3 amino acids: CASSDSFTEAFF. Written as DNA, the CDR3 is TGTGCCAGCAGTGACAGTTTTACTGAAGCTTTCTTT.

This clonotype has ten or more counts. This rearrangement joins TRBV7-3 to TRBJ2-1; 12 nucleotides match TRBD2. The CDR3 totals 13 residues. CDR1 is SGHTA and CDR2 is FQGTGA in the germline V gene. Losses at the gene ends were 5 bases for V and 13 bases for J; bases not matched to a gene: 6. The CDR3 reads CASSPGTSGSQFF. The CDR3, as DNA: TGTGCCAGCAGCCCCGGGACTAGCGGGTCCCAGTTCTTC.

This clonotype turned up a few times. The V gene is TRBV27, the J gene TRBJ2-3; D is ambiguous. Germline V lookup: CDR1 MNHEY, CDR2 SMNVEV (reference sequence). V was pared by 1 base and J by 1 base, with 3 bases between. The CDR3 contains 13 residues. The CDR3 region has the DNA TGTGCCAGCAGTTTATACCGCACAGATACGCAGTATTTT. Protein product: CASSLYRTDTQYF.

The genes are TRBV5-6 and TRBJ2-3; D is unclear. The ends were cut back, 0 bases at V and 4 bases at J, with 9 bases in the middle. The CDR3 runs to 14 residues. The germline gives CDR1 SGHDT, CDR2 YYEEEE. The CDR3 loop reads CASSLGRSADTQYF. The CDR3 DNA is TGTGCCAGCAGCTTGGGACGCTCCGCAGATACGCAGTATTTT. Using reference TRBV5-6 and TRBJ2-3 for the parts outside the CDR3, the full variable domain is DAGVTQSPTHLIKTRGQQVTLRCSPKSGHDTVSWYQQALGQGPQFIFQYYEEEERQRGNFPDRFSGHQFPNYSSELNVNALLLGDSALYLCASSLGRSADTQYFGPGTRLTVL.

In nucleotides, the CDR3 is TGCAGCGTGCGGACAGGGGATAACTATGGCTACACCTTC. It yields the protein CSVRTGDNYGYTF. V usage is TRBV29-1 and J usage is TRBJ1-2; 9 bases align to TRBD1. The CDR3 runs 13 residues. The junction had 3 bases not matched to a gene; V was cut back by 6 bases and J by 1 base. Germline V gene sequence: CDR1 SQVTM, CDR2 ANQGSEA.

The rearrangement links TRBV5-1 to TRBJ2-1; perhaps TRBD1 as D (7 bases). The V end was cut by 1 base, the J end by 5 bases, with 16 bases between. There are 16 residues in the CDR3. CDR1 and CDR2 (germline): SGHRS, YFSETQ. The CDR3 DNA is TGCGCCAGCAGCTTGATCGTGGCAGGGGGGAACAATGAGCAGTTCTTC. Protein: CASSLIVAGGNNEQFF.

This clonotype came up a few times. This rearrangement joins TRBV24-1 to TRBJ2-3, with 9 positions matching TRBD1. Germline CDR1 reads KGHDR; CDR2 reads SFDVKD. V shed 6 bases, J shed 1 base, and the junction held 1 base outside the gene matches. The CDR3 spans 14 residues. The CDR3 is CATSWTGGTDTQYF. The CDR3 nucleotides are TGTGCCACCAGTTGGACAGGGGGCACAGATACGCAGTATTTT.

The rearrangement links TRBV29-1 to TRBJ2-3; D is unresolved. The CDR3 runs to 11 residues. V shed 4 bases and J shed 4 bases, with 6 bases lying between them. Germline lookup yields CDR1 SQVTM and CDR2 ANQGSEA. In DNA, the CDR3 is TGCAGCGTTGTGTACCCAGATACGCAGTATTTT. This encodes CSVVYPDTQYF.

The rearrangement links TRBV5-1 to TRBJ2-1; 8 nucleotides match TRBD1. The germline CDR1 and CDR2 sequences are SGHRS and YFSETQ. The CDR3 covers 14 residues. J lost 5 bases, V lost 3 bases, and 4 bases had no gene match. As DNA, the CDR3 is TGCGCCAGCAGCTGGACAGGGAAGGACAATGAGCAGTTCTTC. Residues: CASSWTGKDNEQFF.

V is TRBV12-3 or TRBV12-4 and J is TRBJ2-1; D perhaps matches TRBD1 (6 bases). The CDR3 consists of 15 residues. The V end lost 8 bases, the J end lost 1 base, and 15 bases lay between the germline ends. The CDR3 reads CASDPQGSSYNEQFF. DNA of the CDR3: TGTGCCAGCGATCCCCAGGGGTCTTCCTACAATGAGCAGTTCTTC.

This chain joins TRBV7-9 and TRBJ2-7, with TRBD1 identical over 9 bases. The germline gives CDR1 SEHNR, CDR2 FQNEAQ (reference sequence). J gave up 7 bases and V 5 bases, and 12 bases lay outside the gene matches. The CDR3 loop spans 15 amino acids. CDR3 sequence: CASSPPGDRVIEQYF. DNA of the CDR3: TGTGCCAGCAGCCCCCCCGGGGACAGGGTTATTGAGCAGTACTTC.

CDR3 region: CASSPGGRANTGELFF. The CDR3 nucleotides are TGTGCCAGCAGCCCTGGCGGGAGGGCTAACACCGGGGAGCTGTTTTTT. The rearrangement uses TRBV4-2 and TRBJ2-2, with 9 positions matching TRBD2. The CDR3 covers 16 residues. Germline V gene sequence: CDR1 LGHNA, CDR2 YNFKEQ. V gave up 4 bases and J gave up 2 bases; unmatched junction bases: 5.